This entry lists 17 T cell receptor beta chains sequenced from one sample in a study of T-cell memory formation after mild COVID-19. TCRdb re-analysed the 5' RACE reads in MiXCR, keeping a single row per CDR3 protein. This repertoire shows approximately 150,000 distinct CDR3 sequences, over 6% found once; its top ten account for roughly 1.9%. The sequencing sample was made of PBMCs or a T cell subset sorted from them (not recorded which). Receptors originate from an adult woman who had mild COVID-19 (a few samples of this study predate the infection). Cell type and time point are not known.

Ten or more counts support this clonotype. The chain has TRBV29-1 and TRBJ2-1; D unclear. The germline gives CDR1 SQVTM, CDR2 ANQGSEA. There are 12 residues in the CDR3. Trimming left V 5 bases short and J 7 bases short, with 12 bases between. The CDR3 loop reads CSVSSLGNEQFF. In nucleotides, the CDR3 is TGCAGCGTTAGTTCGTTGGGAAATGAGCAGTTCTTC.

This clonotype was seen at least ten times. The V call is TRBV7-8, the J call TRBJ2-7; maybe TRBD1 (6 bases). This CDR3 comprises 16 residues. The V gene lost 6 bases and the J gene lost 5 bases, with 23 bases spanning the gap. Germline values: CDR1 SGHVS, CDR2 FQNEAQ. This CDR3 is CASRNTPGRGSHEQYF. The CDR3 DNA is TGTGCCAGCAGGAATACCCCGGGCAGGGGATCCCACGAGCAGTACTTC. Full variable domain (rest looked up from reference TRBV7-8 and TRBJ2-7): GAGVSQSPRYKVAKRGQDVALRCDPISGHVSLFWYQQALGQGPEFLTYFQNEAQLDKSGLPSDRFFAERPEGSVSTLKIQRTQQEDSAVYLCASRNTPGRGSHEQYFGPGTRLTVT.

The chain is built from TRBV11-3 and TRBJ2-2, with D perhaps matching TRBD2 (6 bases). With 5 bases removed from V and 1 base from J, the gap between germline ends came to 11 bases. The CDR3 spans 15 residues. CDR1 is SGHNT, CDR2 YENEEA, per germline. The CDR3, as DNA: TGTGCCAGCAGCCCCGTCGGGGGGAACACCGGGGAGCTGTTTTTT. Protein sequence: CASSPVGGNTGELFF.

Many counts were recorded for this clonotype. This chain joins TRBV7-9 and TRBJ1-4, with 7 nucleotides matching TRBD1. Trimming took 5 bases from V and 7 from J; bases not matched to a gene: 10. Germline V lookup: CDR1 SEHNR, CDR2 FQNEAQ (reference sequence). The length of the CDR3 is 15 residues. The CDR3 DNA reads TGTGCCAGCAGCCCCGACAGGGTCTTGAGTGAAAAACTGTTTTTT. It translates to CASSPDRVLSEKLFF.

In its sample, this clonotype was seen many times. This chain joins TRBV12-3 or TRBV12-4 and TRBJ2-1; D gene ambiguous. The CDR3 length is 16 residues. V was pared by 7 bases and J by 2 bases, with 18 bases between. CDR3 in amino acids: CASTTMVLVAYNEQFF. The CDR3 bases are TGTGCCAGCACGACCATGGTGCTAGTAGCCTACAATGAGCAGTTCTTC.

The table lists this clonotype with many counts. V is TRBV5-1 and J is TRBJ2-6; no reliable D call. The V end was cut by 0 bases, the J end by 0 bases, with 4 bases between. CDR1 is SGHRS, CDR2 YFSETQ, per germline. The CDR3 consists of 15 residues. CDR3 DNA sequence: TGCGCCAGCAGCTTGGTCGCCTCTGGGGCCAACGTCCTGACTTTC. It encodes CASSLVASGANVLTF.

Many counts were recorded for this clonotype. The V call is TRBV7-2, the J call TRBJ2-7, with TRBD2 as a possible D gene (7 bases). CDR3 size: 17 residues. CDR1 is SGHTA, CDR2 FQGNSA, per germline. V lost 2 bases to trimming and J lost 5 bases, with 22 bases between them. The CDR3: CASSLMSRGRGGDEQYF. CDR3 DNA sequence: TGTGCCAGCAGCTTAATGAGTCGAGGCAGGGGAGGGGACGAGCAGTACTTC.

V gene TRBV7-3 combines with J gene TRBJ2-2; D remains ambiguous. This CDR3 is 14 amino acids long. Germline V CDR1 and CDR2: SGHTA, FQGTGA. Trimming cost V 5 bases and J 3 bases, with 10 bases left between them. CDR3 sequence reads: CASSDSEYTGELFF. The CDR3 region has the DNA TGTGCCAGCAGCGATTCAGAGTACACCGGGGAGCTGTTTTTT.

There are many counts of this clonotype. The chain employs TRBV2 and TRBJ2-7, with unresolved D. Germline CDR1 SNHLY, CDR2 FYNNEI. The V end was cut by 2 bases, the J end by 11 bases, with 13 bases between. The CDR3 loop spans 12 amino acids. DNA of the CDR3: TGTGCCAGCAGTGAACGGGCGGCCCCGGAGTACTTC. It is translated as CASSERAAPEYF. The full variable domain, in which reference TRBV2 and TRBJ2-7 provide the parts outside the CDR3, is EPEVTQTPSHQVTQMGQEVILRCVPISNHLYFYWYRQILGQKVEFLVSFYNNEISEKSEIFDDQFSVERPDGSNFTLKIRSTKLEDSAMYFCASSERAAPEYFGPGTRLTVT.

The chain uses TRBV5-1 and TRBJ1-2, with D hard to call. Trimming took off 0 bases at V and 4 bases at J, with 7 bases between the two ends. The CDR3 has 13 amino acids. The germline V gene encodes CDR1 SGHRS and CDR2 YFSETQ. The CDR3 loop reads CASSLDATYGYTF. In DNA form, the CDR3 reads TGCGCCAGCAGCTTGGACGCGACCTATGGCTACACCTTC.

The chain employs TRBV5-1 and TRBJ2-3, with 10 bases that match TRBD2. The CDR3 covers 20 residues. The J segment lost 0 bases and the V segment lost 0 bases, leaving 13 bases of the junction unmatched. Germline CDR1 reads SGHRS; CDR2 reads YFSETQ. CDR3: CASSLAPPSGRRSSTDTQYF. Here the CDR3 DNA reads TGCGCCAGCAGCTTGGCCCCCCCTAGCGGGAGAAGGTCTAGCACAGATACGCAGTATTTT.

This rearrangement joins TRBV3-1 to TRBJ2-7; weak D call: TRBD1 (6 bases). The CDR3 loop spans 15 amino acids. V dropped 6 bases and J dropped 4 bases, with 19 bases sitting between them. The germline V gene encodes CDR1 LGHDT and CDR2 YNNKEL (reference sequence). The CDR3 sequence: CASRFFGTTRYEQYF. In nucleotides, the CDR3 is TGTGCCAGCAGGTTTTTCGGGACAACCAGGTACGAGCAGTACTTC.

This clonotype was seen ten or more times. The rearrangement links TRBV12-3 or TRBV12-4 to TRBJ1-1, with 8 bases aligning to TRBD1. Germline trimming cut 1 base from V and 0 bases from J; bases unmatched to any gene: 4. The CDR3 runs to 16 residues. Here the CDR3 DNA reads TGTGCCAGCAGTTTAGGAGGGACAGGTTTGAACACTGAAGCTTTCTTT. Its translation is CASSLGGTGLNTEAFF.

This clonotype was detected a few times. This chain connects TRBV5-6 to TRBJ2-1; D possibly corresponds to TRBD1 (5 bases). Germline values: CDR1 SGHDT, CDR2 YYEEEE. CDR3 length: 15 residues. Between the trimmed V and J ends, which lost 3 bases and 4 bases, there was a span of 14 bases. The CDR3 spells CASSSFDSAYNEQFF. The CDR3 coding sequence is TGTGCCAGCAGCTCCTTCGACAGTGCATACAATGAGCAGTTCTTC.

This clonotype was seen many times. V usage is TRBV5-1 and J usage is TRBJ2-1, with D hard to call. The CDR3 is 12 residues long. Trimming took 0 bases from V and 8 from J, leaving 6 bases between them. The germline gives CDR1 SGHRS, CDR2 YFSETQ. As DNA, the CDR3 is TGCGCCAGCAGCTTGGTGATGGATGAGCAGTTCTTC. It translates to CASSLVMDEQFF.

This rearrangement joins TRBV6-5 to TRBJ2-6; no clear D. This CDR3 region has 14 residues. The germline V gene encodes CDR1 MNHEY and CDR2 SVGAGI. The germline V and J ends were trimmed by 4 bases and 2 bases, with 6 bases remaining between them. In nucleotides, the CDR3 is TGTGCCAGCAGTTTATCTACTGGGGCCAACGTCCTGACTTTC. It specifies CASSLSTGANVLTF.

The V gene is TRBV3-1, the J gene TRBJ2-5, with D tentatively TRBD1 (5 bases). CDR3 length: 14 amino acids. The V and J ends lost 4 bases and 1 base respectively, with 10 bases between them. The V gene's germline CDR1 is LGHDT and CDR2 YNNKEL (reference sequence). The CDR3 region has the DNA TGTGCCAGCAGCCTCATGACAGCCCAAGAGACCCAGTACTTC. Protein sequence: CASSLMTAQETQYF.